These 15 T cell receptor beta chains were sequenced from one sample in a study of T cell changes during pregnancy in multiple sclerosis. Profiling relied on immunoSEQ multiplex PCR, and the TCRdb table lists in-frame clones only, not all of them. This sample has around 78,000 clones, with 75% to 95% found just once. Source: peripheral blood, taken in the third trimester of pregnancy. Receptors originate from a female donor in good health, enrolled as a control in a pregnancy study.

The genes are TRBV7-2 and TRBJ1-1; D may be TRBD1 (5 bases). Per the germline V gene, CDR1 is SGHTA and CDR2 is FQGNSA. Trimming took 1 base from V and 6 from J, leaving 9 bases between them. The CDR3 is 13 amino acids. The DNA for the CDR3 is TGTGCCAGCAGCTTAGTGGGGCTCGCTGAAGCTTTCTTT. This gives the protein CASSLVGLAEAFF.

This clone was counted once. The genes are TRBV14 and TRBJ2-7, with TRBD1 matching over 9 bases. In germline, CDR1 is SGHDN, CDR2 FVKESK. This CDR3 region has 14 residues. V dropped 3 bases and J dropped 5; count of bases not matched to a gene: 5. CDR3 in DNA: TGTGCCAGCAGCCATTCGGGACAGGGCCACGAGCAGTACTTC. It specifies CASSHSGQGHEQYF.

The CDR3 region is CASRRSEYDGEQYF. The CDR3 nucleotides read TGCGCCAGCCGGAGAAGTGAATACGATGGCGAGCAGTACTTC. The rearrangement joins TRBV4-3 to TRBJ2-7; unclear D gene. V was shortened by 8 bases and J by 6 bases, with 20 bases between the two germline ends. Germline V CDR1 and CDR2: LGHNA, YSLEER. The CDR3 length is 14 residues.

The chain uses TRBV5-4 and TRBJ1-1; tentatively, D is TRBD1 (5 bases). The CDR3 runs 13 residues. Trimming removed 7 bases from V and 3 bases from J, with 13 bases in between. CDR1 is SGHNT and CDR2 is YYREEE in the germline V gene (reference sequence). CDR3 nucleotides: TGTGCCAGCTCAATTGGGGGGTACACTGAAGCTTTCTTT. Translating it yields CASSIGGYTEAFF.

The chain is built from TRBV6-1 and TRBJ2-5, with D tentatively TRBD2 (7 bases). This CDR3 has 15 amino acids. V gave up 8 bases and J gave up 4 bases, with 20 bases separating them. Germline V lookup: CDR1 MNHNS, CDR2 SASEGT. In DNA, the CDR3 is TGTGCCAGCCGATTGGAGGAGGGGGGGAGAGAGACCCAGTACTTC. Its protein is CASRLEEGGRETQYF.

This clone occurred once. V usage is TRBV5-1 and J usage is TRBJ1-1; 7 nucleotides align to TRBD1. The CDR3 loop spans 18 amino acids. Germline lookup yields CDR1 SGHRS and CDR2 YFSETQ. The V gene end was trimmed by 5 bases and the J gene end by 1 base; junction bases not matched to a gene: 17. The CDR3 loop is CASSLLPGHRGENTEAFF. CDR3 coding DNA: TGCGCCAGCAGTCTTCTACCGGGACACAGGGGAGAGAACACTGAAGCTTTCTTT.

The chain is built from TRBV19 and TRBJ2-7, with D hard to call. CDR3 size: 14 residues. Germline CDR1 LNHDA, CDR2 SQIVND (reference sequence). V dropped 7 bases and J dropped 2 bases, with 15 bases sitting between them. CDR3 amino acids: CASTSTTGTYEQYF. The DNA of the CDR3 is TGTGCCAGTACCTCTACGACGGGTACCTACGAGCAGTACTTC. Full variable domain (rest looked up from reference TRBV19 and TRBJ2-7): DGGITQSPKYLFRKEGQNVTLSCEQNLNHDAMYWYRQDPGQGLRLIYYSQIVNDFQKGDIAEGYSVSREKKESFPLTVTSAQKNPTAFYLCASTSTTGTYEQYFGPGTRLTVT.

V usage is TRBV19 and J usage is TRBJ2-7; 9 bases align to TRBD1. The V gene end was trimmed by 5 bases and the J gene end by 6 bases; junction bases not matched to a gene: 8. Germline V gene data show CDR1 as LNHDA and CDR2 as SQIVND (reference sequence). The CDR3 is 14 residues long. The CDR3 loop reads CASSARDREGEQYF. The CDR3 nucleotides read TGTGCCAGTAGTGCCCGGGACAGGGAGGGCGAGCAGTACTTC.

This clone was seen only a few times. V is TRBV2 and J is TRBJ1-4; perhaps TRBD1 as D (6 bases). Germline V gives CDR1 SNHLY, CDR2 FYNNEI. V lost 6 bases and J 5 bases, leaving 10 bases between the germline ends. CDR3 length equals 13 residues. CDR3 bases: TGTGCCAGCAGGGGGACATCAAATGAAAAACTGTTTTTT. As protein: CASRGTSNEKLFF.

J is TRBJ2-3 and V is TRBV5-5; 13 bases line up with TRBD2. CDR1 and CDR2 from the germline V gene are SGHKS and YYEKEE (reference sequence). This CDR3 has 16 amino acids. J was trimmed by 2 bases and V by 7 bases; bases with no gene match: 7. CDR3 in DNA: TGTGCCAGCGCACTAGCGGGGGGGGTCTCCACAGATACGCAGTATTTT. Its protein is CASALAGGVSTDTQYF. Variable domain in full (rest from reference TRBV5-5 and TRBJ2-3): DAGVTQSPTHLIKTRGQQVTLRCSPISGHKSVSWYQQVLGQGPQFIFQYYEKEERGRGNFPDRFSARQFPNYSSELNVNALLLGDSALYLCASALAGGVSTDTQYFGPGTRLTVL.

The chain recombines TRBV29-1 with TRBJ1-1, with 7 bases fitting TRBD1. V trimming: 4 bases; J trimming: 5 bases; junction bases outside the gene matches: 22. CDR3 length equals 18 residues. Germline CDR1 is SQVTM and CDR2 is ANQGSEA. The chain's CDR3 is CSVAYTPGQRARGTEAFF. The DNA for the CDR3 is TGCAGCGTTGCCTATACTCCGGGACAGAGGGCTCGAGGGACTGAAGCTTTCTTT.

The chain couples TRBV2 to TRBJ2-5, with TRBD2 matching 7 bases. From germline, CDR1 is SNHLY and CDR2 FYNNEI. V lost 4 bases, J lost 9 bases, and 8 bases stayed unmatched. This CDR3 contains 13 residues. CDR3 sequence reads: CASSGLAGGAQYF. The CDR3 DNA reads TGTGCCAGCAGTGGACTAGCCGGCGGGGCCCAGTACTTC.

The chain is built from TRBV11-2 and TRBJ2-5; possibly TRBD2 for D (6 bases). Trimming left V 5 bases short and J 4 bases short, with 23 bases between. CDR1 and CDR2 (germline): SGHAT, FQNNGV. This CDR3 is 17 amino acids long. The CDR3 region has the DNA TGTGCCAGCAGCGGGTGGGTCGGGGGATCTTGGGGAGAGACCCAGTACTTC. This translates into CASSGWVGGSWGETQYF. Complete variable domain (other parts from reference TRBV11-2 and TRBJ2-5): EAGVAQSPRYKIIEKRQSVAFWCNPISGHATLYWYQQILGQGPKLLIQFQNNGVVDDSQLPKDRFSAERLKGVDSTLKIQPAKLEDSAVYLCASSGWVGGSWGETQYFGPGTRLLVL.

The chain has TRBV14 and TRBJ2-3; D not certain. The CDR3 spans 12 residues. V was shortened by 5 bases and J by 6 bases, with 9 bases between the two germline ends. The germline CDR1 and CDR2 sequences are SGHDN and FVKESK. This CDR3 is CASSSQSDTQYF. CDR3 sequence (DNA): TGTGCCAGCAGCTCTCAGTCCGATACGCAGTATTTT.

The rearrangement uses TRBV27 and TRBJ1-2; perhaps TRBD1 as D (6 bases). The CDR3 consists of 13 residues. The germline CDR1 and CDR2 sequences are MNHEY and SMNVEV (reference sequence). Trimming took 8 bases from V and 6 from J, leaving 16 bases between them. The CDR3 DNA is TGTGCCAGCTCTTGGGGGGGGCGGGATGGCTACACCTTC. It specifies CASSWGGRDGYTF.